The 27 T cell receptor beta chains presented below share a single source sample, sequenced in a study of T-cell memory formation after mild COVID-19. TCRdb redid the calling of the 5' RACE reads with MiXCR, one entry per CDR3 protein. The top ten clones hold around 8.4% of a sample with hundreds of thousands of distinct CDR3 sequences, roughly a fifth of them seen once. The sample comprised PBMCs or a T cell subset sorted from them (not recorded which). The receptor set was obtained from an adult woman who had mild COVID-19 (a few samples of this study predate the infection). Cell type and time point are not known.

This clonotype occurred a few times. The chain joins TRBV10-3 to TRBJ2-5; D gene uncertain. V gave up 6 bases and J gave up 2 bases, with 10 bases separating them. Germline CDR1 and CDR2: ENHRY and SYGVKD. The CDR3 is 13 residues long. CDR3 loop: CAIRESMQETQYF. DNA of the CDR3: TGTGCCATCAGGGAATCCATGCAAGAGACCCAGTACTTC.

V and J are TRBV7-3 and TRBJ2-5, with TRBD2 identical over 14 bases. Germline CDR1 SGHTA, CDR2 FQGTGA. This CDR3 has 18 amino acids. J gave up 1 base and V 0 bases, and 4 bases lay outside the gene matches. Here the CDR3 reads CASSLTPGLAGAQETQYF. The CDR3 DNA sequence: TGTGCCAGCAGCTTAACACCGGGACTAGCGGGAGCCCAAGAGACCCAGTACTTC.

This clonotype was counted ten times or more. J is TRBJ1-1 and V is TRBV20-1; D possibly corresponds to TRBD1 (5 bases). The CDR3 has 12 amino acids. The germline V and J ends were trimmed by 0 bases and 5 bases, with 7 bases remaining between them. Germline V CDR1 and CDR2: DFQATT, SNEGSKA (reference sequence). CDR3 in amino acids: CSARDGGTEAFF. CDR3 sequence (DNA): TGCAGTGCTAGAGATGGGGGGACTGAAGCTTTCTTT.

This clonotype was seen a few times. The V call is TRBV24-1, the J call TRBJ2-3; 8 bases map to TRBD1. From germline, CDR1 is KGHDR and CDR2 SFDVKD. The ends lost 0 bases at V and 5 bases at J; junction bases unmatched: 6. The CDR3 covers 16 residues. Here the CDR3 reads CATSDLGQGNEDTQYF. CDR3 DNA sequence: TGTGCCACCAGTGATTTGGGACAGGGTAATGAAGATACGCAGTATTTT.

This clonotype was seen a handful of times. J is TRBJ1-2 and V is TRBV6-2 or TRBV6-3; no firm D call. Germline CDR1 MNHEY, CDR2 SVGEGT. V lost 0 bases and J 4 bases, leaving 6 bases between the germline ends. The CDR3 loop spans 13 amino acids. The CDR3 DNA reads as TGTGCCAGCAGTTACTCGACCATCTATGGCTACACCTTC. Its protein is CASSYSTIYGYTF.

This chain joins TRBV12-3 or TRBV12-4 and TRBJ2-5, with D hard to call. This CDR3 is built from 14 residues. V shed 2 bases and J shed 4 bases, with 11 bases lying between them. This chain's CDR3 is CASSLFLGGETQYF. CDR3 nucleotide sequence: TGTGCCAGCAGTTTATTTCTAGGTGGAGAGACCCAGTACTTC.

This clonotype was picked up a small number of times. V usage is TRBV3-1 and J usage is TRBJ2-5, with TRBD2 matching over 8 bases. V trimming: 4 bases; J trimming: 2 bases; junction bases outside the gene matches: 9. The CDR3 runs to 16 residues. Looked up from germline, CDR1 is LGHDT and CDR2 is YNNKEL (reference sequence). CDR3: CASSPDGGARQETQYF. In DNA, the CDR3 is TGTGCCAGCAGCCCTGACGGGGGGGCGAGACAAGAGACCCAGTACTTC.

In its sample, this clonotype was seen a few times. The chain couples TRBV4-3 to TRBJ2-1; 8 nucleotides match TRBD2. The CDR3 contains 15 residues. Per the germline V gene, CDR1 is LGHNA and CDR2 is YSLEER. Trimming cost V 4 bases and J 9 bases; bases outside gene matches: 11. The CDR3 DNA sequence: TGCGCCAGCAGCCGAGTTAGCGGGACGCTTATTGAGCAGTTCTTC. It specifies CASSRVSGTLIEQFF.

The table lists this clonotype with a few counts. This chain links TRBV29-1 with TRBJ1-2, with 9 bases fitting TRBD1. This CDR3 has 14 amino acids. The germline gives CDR1 SQVTM, CDR2 ANQGSEA. V was clipped by 7 bases and J by 4 bases; unmatched bases: 10. The chain's CDR3 is CSAAGTGSSYGYTF. In nucleotides, the CDR3 is TGCAGCGCCGCCGGGACAGGGAGTTCCTATGGCTACACCTTC.

Only a few counts were recorded for this clonotype. The rearrangement joins TRBV6-1 to TRBJ2-3, with D tentatively TRBD2 (5 bases). Germline CDR1 is MNHNS and CDR2 is SASEGT. The V end was cut by 1 base, the J end by 2 bases, with 10 bases between. The CDR3 is 15 amino acids. The CDR3 DNA reads TGTGCCAGCAGTGAAGTGAGGGTTCTCACAGATACGCAGTATTTT. Its translation: CASSEVRVLTDTQYF.

This clonotype was observed a handful of times. The V and J genes are TRBV7-6 and TRBJ2-7, with 11 bases lining up with TRBD2. The germline gives CDR1 SGHVS, CDR2 FNYEAQ. This CDR3 is built from 18 residues. With 0 bases clipped from V and 6 bases from J, the junction kept 13 bases outside the gene matches. The CDR3 coding sequence is TGTGCCAGCAGCTTAGCGGCACGGCTAGCGGGAGGAGAGGGCGAGCAGTACTTC. Encoded protein: CASSLAARLAGGEGEQYF.

This clonotype has more than one count but fewer than ten. The chain carries TRBV7-9 and TRBJ2-3; D is perhaps TRBD2 (6 bases). Germline CDR1 reads SEHNR; CDR2 reads FQNEAQ (reference sequence). The V and J ends lost 4 bases and 1 base respectively, with 12 bases between them. CDR3 size: 15 residues. CDR3 sequence reads: CASSSRLGGTDTQYF. The CDR3, as DNA: TGTGCCAGCAGCTCCAGACTAGGCGGCACAGATACGCAGTATTTT. The whole variable domain, filled in from reference TRBV7-9 and TRBJ2-3, reads DTGVSQNPRHKITKRGQNVTFRCDPISEHNRLYWYRQTLGQGPEFLTYFQNEAQLEKSRLLSDRFSAERPKGSFSTLEIQRTEQGDSAMYLCASSSRLGGTDTQYFGPGTRLTVL.

The chain has TRBV20-1 and TRBJ2-3, with 12 bases fitting TRBD2. CDR1 and CDR2 from the germline V gene are DFQATT and SNEGSKA (reference sequence). V was pared by 2 bases and J by 4 bases, with 4 bases of the junction left unmatched. The CDR3 has 15 residues. CDR3 amino acids: CSARTASGGADTQYF. The CDR3 DNA reads as TGCAGTGCTAGAACGGCTAGCGGGGGGGCAGATACGCAGTATTTT.

Only a few counts were recorded for this clonotype. The chain recombines TRBV7-9 with TRBJ1-4; D not resolved. The V and J ends lost 1 base and 4 bases respectively, with 10 bases between them. This CDR3 has 15 amino acids. Germline V gene sequence: CDR1 SEHNR, CDR2 FQNEAQ (reference sequence). The CDR3 DNA is TGTGCCAGCAGCTTAGTGGTCGGTGATAATGAAAAACTGTTTTTT. It translates to CASSLVVGDNEKLFF. Full variable domain (outside the CDR3, taken from reference TRBV7-9 and TRBJ1-4): DTGVSQNPRHKITKRGQNVTFRCDPISEHNRLYWYRQTLGQGPEFLTYFQNEAQLEKSRLLSDRFSAERPKGSFSTLEIQRTEQGDSAMYLCASSLVVGDNEKLFFGSGTQLSVL.

This clonotype was counted only a few times. The chain combines TRBV7-2 with TRBJ2-1; 7 nucleotides agree with TRBD2. The CDR3 loop spans 19 amino acids. The germline V gene has CDR1 SGHTA and CDR2 FQGNSA. V lost 1 base and J lost 7; bases outside the gene matches: 19. CDR3 sequence reads: CASSLGMGVGGSFLNEQFF. The CDR3 DNA reads TGTGCCAGCAGCTTAGGCATGGGTGTAGGCGGGAGCTTCCTGAATGAGCAGTTCTTC.

There are a few counts of this clonotype. J is TRBJ2-1 and V is TRBV2; D ambiguous. The germline V gene encodes CDR1 SNHLY and CDR2 FYNNEI. CDR3 size: 12 residues. V was clipped by 2 bases and J by 3 bases, with 2 bases between them. The CDR3 protein is CASSEYYNEQFF. The CDR3 DNA is TGTGCCAGCAGTGAATACTACAATGAGCAGTTCTTC. The full variable domain, completed using reference TRBV2 and TRBJ2-1, is EPEVTQTPSHQVTQMGQEVILRCVPISNHLYFYWYRQILGQKVEFLVSFYNNEISEKSEIFDDQFSVERPDGSNFTLKIRSTKLEDSAMYFCASSEYYNEQFFGPGTRLTVL.

The rearrangement uses TRBV4-1 and TRBJ2-7; maybe TRBD1 (5 bases). The CDR3 consists of 14 residues. V gave up 1 base and J gave up 3 bases, with 10 bases separating them. Germline V gene sequence: CDR1 MGHRA, CDR2 YSYEKL. The CDR3 sequence is CASSQGRGNYEQYF. The CDR3 DNA is TGCGCCAGCAGCCAAGGTAGGGGCAACTACGAGCAGTACTTC.

This chain connects TRBV11-3 to TRBJ1-4, with D maybe TRBD1 (5 bases). CDR3 size: 14 residues. Per germline, CDR1 SGHNT and CDR2 YENEEA. Trimming took off 7 bases at V and 7 bases at J, with 16 bases between the two ends. The CDR3 region is CASNRGGAGEKLFF. CDR3 DNA: TGTGCCAGCAATCGGGGCGGGGCTGGTGAAAAACTGTTTTTT.

A few counts support this clonotype. This sequence joins TRBV30 and TRBJ2-2; D might be TRBD2 (6 bases). This CDR3 contains 14 residues. Trimming removed 2 bases from V and 9 bases from J, with 16 bases in between. Germline V gene sequence: CDR1 GTSNPN, CDR2 SVGIG (reference sequence). The CDR3 DNA reads as TGTGCCTGGAGTTTGGGGGGAGGCGGCTGGGAGCTGTTTTTT. Protein sequence: CAWSLGGGGWELFF. The whole variable domain, remainder taken from reference TRBV30 and TRBJ2-2, is SQTIHQWPATLVQPVGSPLSLECTVEGTSNPNLYWYRQAAGRGLQLLFYSVGIGQISSEVPQNLSASRPQDRQFILSSKKLLLSDSGFYLCAWSLGGGGWELFFGEGSRLTVL.

The chain couples TRBV25-1 to TRBJ2-3; the D call may be TRBD1 or TRBD2 (5 bases each). The CDR3 runs to 13 residues. CDR1 and CDR2 (germline): MGHDK, SYGVNS. V was trimmed by 9 bases and J by 13 bases, leaving 23 bases between them. CDR3: CASWRGARALEYF. DNA of the CDR3: TGTGCCAGTTGGAGAGGGGCAAGGGCCCTCGAGTATTTT.

The chain links TRBV20-1 to TRBJ2-7; 8 bases are a match to TRBD2. The CDR3 consists of 13 residues. The V segment lost 3 bases and the J segment 5 bases; nucleotides outside the gene matches: 6. Germline V gives CDR1 DFQATT, CDR2 SNEGSKA (reference sequence). CDR3 in DNA: TGCAGTGCTAGGCCAGCGGGGGAAGACGAGCAGTACTTC. Its translation: CSARPAGEDEQYF.

The chain couples TRBV12-3 or TRBV12-4 to TRBJ1-2; D may be TRBD1 (5 bases). The CDR3 consists of 16 residues. V shed 7 bases and J shed 11 bases, with 29 bases lying between them. The CDR3 loop reads CASTLMGTGGLMRYTF. The CDR3, as DNA: TGTGCCAGCACCTTAATGGGAACAGGAGGGCTTATGCGGTACACCTTC.

V is TRBV3-1 and J is TRBJ1-5; 9 bases match TRBD1. The CDR3 covers 17 residues. Germline V gives CDR1 LGHDT, CDR2 YNNKEL (reference sequence). J gave up 1 base and V 1 base, and 5 bases lay outside the gene matches. CDR3 in amino acids: CASSQAPGQGSNQPQHF. In nucleotides, the CDR3 is TGTGCCAGCAGCCAAGCCCCGGGACAGGGAAGCAATCAGCCCCAGCATTTT.

V gene TRBV6-5 combines with J gene TRBJ2-5; a possible D gene is TRBD1 (5 bases). This CDR3 contains 13 residues. The V end was cut by 11 bases, the J end by 4 bases, with 17 bases between. Germline V gene data show CDR1 as MNHEY and CDR2 as SVGAGI. The CDR3 bases are TGTGCCTCTTGGGCCCTGGGGCTAGAGACCCAGTACTTC. It encodes CASWALGLETQYF.

This clonotype was seen more than once but under ten times. The rearrangement links TRBV7-9 to TRBJ2-4; 11 positions agree with TRBD1. This CDR3 comprises 13 residues. Germline V gene lookup returns CDR1 SEHNR and CDR2 FQNEAQ (reference sequence). The J segment lost 14 bases and the V segment lost 5 bases, leaving 8 bases of the junction unmatched. The CDR3 sequence: CASSQRSGQGEYF. Written as DNA, the CDR3 is TGTGCCAGCAGCCAACGCTCGGGACAGGGGGAGTACTTC.

The genes are TRBV19 and TRBJ1-1, with TRBD1 matching 10 bases. The germline V gene has CDR1 LNHDA and CDR2 SQIVND (reference sequence). Trimming removed 9 bases from V and 3 bases from J; junction bases left unmatched: 13. CDR3 size: 16 residues. The CDR3 is CASLRQGAGVDTEAFF. CDR3 sequence (DNA): TGTGCCAGCCTCCGACAGGGGGCAGGGGTGGACACTGAAGCTTTCTTT.

DNA of the CDR3: TGTGCCAGCAGCTTCCCGGATGGCGAGCAGTACTTC. It translates to CASSFPDGEQYF. The V and J genes are TRBV5-6 and TRBJ2-7; D gene ambiguous. Between the trimmed V and J ends, which lost 2 bases and 6 bases, there was a span of 9 bases. In germline, CDR1 is SGHDT, CDR2 YYEEEE. This CDR3 has 12 amino acids.